Listed below are T cell receptor beta chains from one sample, sequenced in a study of T cell repertoires in ileal Crohn's disease. Repertoires were generated with immunoSEQ multiplex PCR, while TCRdb's copy carries only in-frame clones and drops some. The profile covers about 17,000 clones, with about 75% appearing a single time and 4% to 4.5% taken by the ten largest. Specimen: ileal tissue. The receptors derive from an adult with Crohn's disease. The CDR3 runs from the conserved cysteine through the conserved F or W. A D gene is named only where the DNA matches it firmly. The size field is filled for only some rows; it gives once, few, many or a size class.

clone size	D gene	V gene	J gene	CDR3 protein	CDR3 DNA
NA	TRBD2	TRBV7-3	TRBJ2-1	CASSLTGTSGRSEQFF	TGTGCCAGCAGCTTAACCGGGACTAGCGGGAGGAGTGAGCAGTTCTTC
NA	NA	TRBV4-1	TRBJ1-2	CASSQAPPRTTNYGYTF	TGCGCCAGCAGCCAAGCCCCCCCCCGGACAACTAACTATGGCTACACCTTC
NA	NA	TRBV7-2	TRBJ2-7	CASSLGRSQGEQYF	TGTGCCAGCAGCCTCGGACGGAGCCAGGGGGAGCAGTACTTC
NA	NA	TRBV28	TRBJ1-5	CASSTLGPNQPQHF	TGTGCCAGCAGTACCCTCGGACCTAATCAGCCCCAGCATTTT
NA	NA	TRBV27	TRBJ2-7	CASSKGIEQYF	TGTGCCAGCAGTAAGGGAATCGAGCAGTACTTC
NA	TRBD1	TRBV19	TRBJ2-7	CASRNRQGEGSYEQYF	TGTGCCAGTAGGAACCGCCAGGGGGAAGGGTCTTACGAGCAGTACTTC
NA	NA	TRBV7-2	TRBJ2-7	CASSSLRGAGEQYF	TGTGCCAGCAGTTCCCTAAGGGGGGCAGGGGAGCAGTACTTC
NA	TRBD2	TRBV27	TRBJ2-5	CASSLREGLAETQYF	TGTGCCAGCAGTTTGAGGGAAGGACTAGCGGAGACCCAGTACTTC
NA	TRBD1	TRBV5-1	TRBJ2-7	CATTLGQGNEQYF	TGCGCCACAACCTTAGGACAGGGGAACGAGCAGTACTTC
NA	TRBD2	TRBV11-2	TRBJ2-1	CASSEGLADYNEQFF	TGTGCCAGCAGCGAGGGACTAGCGGACTACAATGAGCAGTTCTTC
NA	NA	TRBV25-1	TRBJ1-1	CASSERVGGDTEAFF	TGTGCCAGCAGTGAACGGGTCGGGGGTGACACTGAAGCTTTCTTT
few	TRBD1	TRBV5-1	TRBJ2-7	CASSSGTGGYEQYF	TGCGCCAGCAGTTCCGGGACAGGGGGCTACGAGCAGTACTTC
NA	NA	TRBV2	TRBJ2-3	CASTVQDTQYF	TGTGCCAGCACCGTCCAAGATACGCAGTATTTT
once	NA	TRBV2	TRBJ2-1	CASSQGTEQFF	TGTGCCAGCAGCCAGGGGACGGAGCAGTTCTTC
NA	NA	TRBV11-2	TRBJ2-2	CASSLDRRSRLSGELFF	TGTGCCAGCAGCTTAGATAGGAGGAGCCGACTATCCGGGGAGCTGTTTTTT
once	NA	TRBV4-1	TRBJ2-3	CASSQETLASTDTQYF	TGCGCCAGCAGCCAAGAAACACTAGCTAGCACAGATACGCAGTATTTT
once	NA	TRBV5-6	TRBJ1-4	CASSVGQFNEKLFF	TGTGCCAGCAGCGTAGGACAGTTTAATGAAAAACTGTTTTTT
NA	NA	TRBV5-6	TRBJ2-7	CASSLTGGLYEQYF	TGTGCCAGCAGCCTTACGGGGGGCCTTTACGAGCAGTACTTC
NA	NA	TRBV19	TRBJ2-3	CASSPQRKGRTDTQYF	TGTGCCAGTAGCCCTCAGCGGAAGGGCAGGACAGATACGCAGTATTTT
NA	TRBD2	TRBV11-2	TRBJ2-3	CASSPGLAGGLDTQYF	TGTGCCAGCAGCCCCGGACTAGCGGGAGGATTAGATACGCAGTATTTT
NA	NA	TRBV6-6	TRBJ2-1	CASRTGTRNNEQFF	TGTGCCAGCAGAACCGGGACACGTAACAATGAGCAGTTCTTC
NA	NA	TRBV5-5	TRBJ1-2	CASSEKDWGYTF	TGTGCCAGCAGCGAAAAGGACTGGGGCTACACCTTC
medium-sized	TRBD1	TRBV15	TRBJ1-4	CATSRDRDRGIELFF	TGTGCCACCAGCAGAGATCGGGACAGGGGGATAGAACTGTTTTTT
NA	NA	TRBV6-1	TRBJ1-1	CASSDTDNTEAFF	TGTGCCAGCAGTGACACAGACAACACTGAAGCTTTCTTT
NA	TRBD1	TRBV10-3	TRBJ1-1	CAIRKEGGSSPAFF	TGTGCCATCAGAAAAGAAGGGGGCTCATCTCCAGCTTTCTTT
NA	NA	TRBV5-1	TRBJ1-2	CASSLAVGMGYGYTF	TGCGCCAGCAGCTTGGCGGTAGGGATGGGCTATGGCTACACCTTC
NA	TRBD2	TRBV11-3	TRBJ2-1	CASSSGTSGWNEQFF	TGTGCCAGCAGCTCCGGGACTAGCGGGTGGAATGAGCAGTTCTTC
once	NA	TRBV5-1	TRBJ1-1	CASSLAGQNTEAFF	TGCGCCAGCAGCTTGGCCGGGCAGAACACTGAAGCTTTCTTT
NA	NA	TRBV15	TRBJ1-5	CATSREGRNNQPQHF	TGTGCCACCAGCAGAGAAGGGCGGAACAATCAGCCCCAGCATTTT
NA	TRBD1	TRBV5-1	TRBJ1-2	CASSFDGTGAGYTF	TGCGCCAGCAGCTTTGACGGGACAGGGGCCGGCTACACCTTC
NA	NA	TRBV6-1	TRBJ2-1	CASRVQDGTMSQFF	TGTGCCAGCAGAGTTCAGGACGGCACAATGAGTCAGTTCTTC
NA	NA	TRBV11-2	TRBJ2-5	CASSIGTPGAQYF	TGTGCCAGCAGCATTGGGACCCCAGGGGCCCAGTACTTC
NA	NA	TRBV5-1	TRBJ1-5	CASSLGVGRNQPQHF	TGCGCCAGCAGCTTGGGGGTGGGACGCAATCAGCCCCAGCATTTT
NA	TRBD1	TRBV18	TRBJ2-1	CASSPDRGRNEQFF	TGTGCCAGCTCCCCCGACAGGGGGCGGAATGAGCAGTTCTTC
once	TRBD1	TRBV5-1	TRBJ2-7	CASSSGTGTYEQYF	TGCGCCAGCAGCTCAGGGACAGGGACCTACGAGCAGTACTTC
NA	NA	TRBV5-1	TRBJ1-4	CASSLNGKATNEKLFF	TGCGCCAGCAGCTTGAATGGTAAAGCAACTAATGAAAAACTGTTTTTT
once	TRBD2	TRBV29-1	TRBJ2-1	CSVEGLAPTGDEQFF	TGCAGCGTTGAAGGACTAGCGCCCACCGGGGATGAGCAGTTCTTC
NA	NA	TRBV2	TRBJ2-7	CASGGEGVGYEQYF	TGTGCCAGCGGAGGTGAGGGGGTGGGGTACGAGCAGTACTTC
NA	TRBD2	TRBV10-3	TRBJ2-7	CAISGLTSGSSYEQYF	TGTGCCATCAGTGGCCTGACTAGCGGGAGCTCCTACGAGCAGTACTTC
NA	TRBD1	TRBV27	TRBJ1-3	CASSPQGERVSGNTIYF	TGTGCCAGCAGTCCGCAGGGGGAGAGAGTCTCTGGAAACACCATATATTTT
NA	NA	TRBV19	TRBJ2-1	CASSSSGSAYNEQFF	TGTGCCAGTAGTAGTTCGGGATCCGCCTACAATGAGCAGTTCTTC
NA	TRBD2	TRBV28	TRBJ2-7	CASSSIGLAGGRYEQYF	TGTGCCAGCAGCTCCATCGGACTAGCGGGAGGGAGGTACGAGCAGTACTTC
NA	NA	TRBV5-1	TRBJ1-2	CASSPEGGSHYGYTF	TGCGCCAGCAGCCCCGAAGGAGGCAGCCACTATGGCTACACCTTC
few	NA	TRBV7-7	TRBJ1-1	CASSLTLNTEAFF	TGTGCCAGCAGCTTGACCCTGAACACTGAAGCTTTCTTT
NA	NA	TRBV5-5	TRBJ2-7	CASRKYDSTNEQYF	TGTGCCAGCAGGAAGTATGACAGTACCAACGAGCAGTACTTC
NA	NA	TRBV29-1	TRBJ1-2	CSARTEPPMRGYTF	TGCAGCGCCAGGACCGAACCCCCCATGCGGGGCTACACCTTC
NA	TRBD1	TRBV27	TRBJ2-7	CASSLRTGEYEQYF	TGTGCCAGCAGTCTAAGGACAGGGGAGTACGAGCAGTACTTC